This T cell receptor beta chain originates from a study of blood T cell repertoires in COVID-19. Study overall: The origin of the acute and convalescent COVID-19 samples was the United States, Italy and Spain. T cells, B-cell-depleted T cells, or PBMCs supplied cDNA or gDNA.

Authors' processing steps: Nucleated cell number was recorded as an estimate derived from reference gene primer amplification. TCRdb keeps only in-frame clones here, not all; method: immunoSEQ multiplex PCR. The DNA gave D and trimming, while V, J and clone size come from that table. The sample contains 200,000 to 250,000 clones, around 82% of which appear only once. Trimming stripped 4 bases from V and 0 bases from J, with 22 bases between. Looked up from germline, CDR1 is SGHVS and CDR2 is FQNEAQ. This CDR3 has 19 amino acids. The sequence was collected from a human donor in a cohort sampled during active COVID-19. V is TRBV7-8 and J is TRBJ1-3; TRBD1 might be the D (5 bases). Sequenced material: peripheral blood. The CDR3 DNA reads as TGTGCCAGCAGCTGGCCCTACTCCGGGGGAAAAAGCTCTGGAAACACCATATATTTT. This gives the protein CASSWPYSGGKSSGNTIYF.